The present TCR beta chain was sequenced within a study of T cell repertoires in cytomegalovirus infection. This clonotype appeared a few times. The antigen is unknown. One entry per CDR3 protein results from TCRdb running MiXCR on the reads. The repertoire holds around 350,000 distinct CDR3 sequences, with approximately 18% as singletons. The CDR3 totals 16 residues. CDR1 is SGHKS and CDR2 is YYEKEE in the germline V gene (reference sequence). Trimming left V 4 bases short and J 0 bases short, with 14 bases between. The study's findings and limits: Based on cumulative public TCR beta family frequency, carriers of CMV plus the relevant HLA were identified. CMV-specific TCR beta clonotypes restricted by HLA-C were the ones dominating the ex vivo response.

Sample: PBMCs. The source of this sequence is a human donor in good health (CMV status not recorded). Some clones in this sample may be carry-over from other donors' samples. J is TRBJ2-1 and V is TRBV5-5, with a tentative D call TRBD2 (5 bases). As DNA, the CDR3 is TGTGCCAGCAGCCCCAAAGCGGAGAGCTCCTACAATGAGCAGTTCTTC. Protein sequence: CASSPKAESSYNEQFF.